The next 26 T cell receptor beta chains were all read from a single sample in a study of blood T cell repertoires in COVID-19. Assay: immunoSEQ multiplex PCR; the TCRdb copy retains only in-frame clones and omits some. The data show some 150,000 clones, around 83% seen once. The sample was peripheral blood. The receptors were gathered from a man aged 35-49 years with acute or convalescent COVID-19.

V is TRBV19 and J is TRBJ1-2; 7 bases agree with TRBD1. J lost 1 base, V lost 7 bases, and 3 bases had no gene match. Germline lookup yields CDR1 LNHDA and CDR2 SQIVND (reference sequence). The CDR3 length is 13 residues. CDR3 residues: CASTGTVNYGYTF. CDR3 sequence (DNA): TGTGCCAGTACCGGGACAGTTAACTATGGCTACACCTTC.

The rearrangement uses TRBV18 and TRBJ2-7; 11 bases are shared with TRBD2. The germline gives CDR1 KGHSH, CDR2 LQKENI. Germline trimming cut 0 bases from V and 6 bases from J; bases unmatched to any gene: 1. This CDR3 spans 14 amino acids. This CDR3 is CASSPPGTSGEQYF. In DNA form, the CDR3 reads TGTGCCAGCTCACCACCGGGGACTAGCGGCGAGCAGTACTTC.

The V and J genes are TRBV4-2 and TRBJ2-1, with TRBD2 identical over 15 bases. After removal of 3 bases from V and 7 bases from J, the junction contained 4 bases not matched to a gene. The CDR3 is 16 residues long. The V gene's germline CDR1 is LGHNA and CDR2 YNFKEQ. The CDR3, as DNA: TGTGCCAGCAGCCAGACGGGGACTAGCGGGGGGAATGAGCAGTTCTTC. This gives the protein CASSQTGTSGGNEQFF.

In its sample, this clone was seen a few times. J is TRBJ1-1 and V is TRBV3-1 (or the pseudogene TRBV3-2); unclear D gene. Between the trimmed V and J ends, which lost 5 bases and 1 base, there was a span of 11 bases. Germline loops: CDR1 LGHDT, CDR2 YNNKEL (reference sequence). The length of the CDR3 is 14 residues. The DNA of the CDR3 is TGTGCCAGCAGCGGACGGGAAGGGAACACTGAAGCTTTCTTT. Encoded protein: CASSGREGNTEAFF.

This clone has a handful of counts. The V call is TRBV28, the J call TRBJ1-4; D not resolved. Trimming shortened V by 6 bases and J by 8 bases, and 10 bases separated the two germline ends. Germline V CDR1 and CDR2: MDHEN, SYDVKM. The CDR3 covers 12 residues. The CDR3 DNA is TGTGCCAGCAGCAATCTCCAGGAAAAACTGTTTTTT. Residues: CASSNLQEKLFF.

The chain links TRBV5-1 to TRBJ2-7; 10 nucleotides align to TRBD1. Germline lookup yields CDR1 SGHRS and CDR2 YFSETQ. This CDR3 comprises 15 residues. V was clipped by 4 bases and J by 4 bases; unmatched bases: 8. CDR3 amino acids: CASSPLGQGGYEQYF. The CDR3 coding sequence is TGCGCCAGCAGCCCCCTCGGACAGGGGGGGTACGAGCAGTACTTC.

The CDR3 protein is CASSWWTGGDEQFF. The CDR3 DNA follows: TGTGCCAGCAGCTGGTGGACAGGGGGGGATGAGCAGTTCTTC. V is TRBV7-9 and J is TRBJ2-1; TRBD1 matches 10 bases. In germline, CDR1 is SEHNR, CDR2 FQNEAQ (reference sequence). CDR3 length: 14 amino acids. J gave up 8 bases and V 4 bases, and 5 bases lay outside the gene matches.

The rearrangement links TRBV18 to TRBJ1-3, with D maybe TRBD1 (5 bases). V was cut by 2 bases and J by 0 bases, with 11 bases left in between. The CDR3 runs 16 residues. Germline V gene lookup returns CDR1 KGHSH and CDR2 LQKENI. The CDR3 is CASSPVGGPSGNTIYF. The CDR3 nucleotides read TGTGCCAGCTCACCAGTGGGGGGACCCTCTGGAAACACCATATATTTT.

J is TRBJ2-5 and V is TRBV29-1; the match to TRBD1 covers 7 bases. This CDR3 is built from 11 residues. V lost 6 bases and J lost 3; bases outside the gene matches: 1. Per germline, CDR1 SQVTM and CDR2 ANQGSEA. The DNA for the CDR3 is TGCAGCGTGGGACAGAAAGAGACCCAGTACTTC. It is translated as CSVGQKETQYF.

The sample holds one count of this clone. The chain couples TRBV13 to TRBJ1-1; TRBD1 matches at 7 bases. CDR3 size: 14 residues. Germline values: CDR1 PRHDT, CDR2 FYEKMQ (reference sequence). Trimming cost V 5 bases and J 7 bases; bases outside gene matches: 10. CDR3 in DNA: TGTGCCAGCAGCCGACGACAGGGTAAGGATGAAGCTTTCTTT. Residues: CASSRRQGKDEAFF.

The chain joins TRBV4-3 to TRBJ1-3; a possible D gene is TRBD1 (5 bases). V was shortened by 4 bases and J by 0 bases, with 22 bases between the two germline ends. The CDR3 runs 19 residues. Germline values: CDR1 LGHNA, CDR2 YSLEER. CDR3 sequence: CASSPTRGGLSYSGNTIYF. DNA of the CDR3: TGCGCCAGCAGCCCGACCCGGGGGGGATTGTCATACTCTGGAAACACCATATATTTT.

CDR3 bases: TGTGCCAGCAGCGCGGGACCGTTCTATGGCTACACCTTC. The encoded protein is CASSAGPFYGYTF. The gene calls are TRBV7-2 and TRBJ1-2; a weak D match, TRBD1 (5 bases). This CDR3 has 13 amino acids. V was shortened by 5 bases and J by 4 bases, with 11 bases between the two germline ends. CDR1 and CDR2 from the germline V gene are SGHTA and FQGNSA.

The V and J genes are TRBV6-5 and TRBJ2-6; D is unresolved. This CDR3 has 15 amino acids. CDR1 is MNHEY, CDR2 SVGAGI, per germline. Deletions cut 6 bases from V and 0 bases from J, with 9 bases between. Here the CDR3 reads CASRPLSSGANVLTF. Written as DNA, the CDR3 is TGTGCCAGCAGGCCTCTGAGCTCTGGGGCCAACGTCCTGACTTTC.

V is TRBV4-3 and J is TRBJ2-7; tentative D call: TRBD2 (6 bases). Trimming shortened V by 0 bases and J by 3 bases, and 9 bases separated the two germline ends. The CDR3 is 14 amino acids. Germline V gene sequence: CDR1 LGHNA, CDR2 YSLEER. CDR3 bases: TGCGCCAGCAGCCAAGATCGGGGGAACTACGAGCAGTACTTC. The encoded protein is CASSQDRGNYEQYF.

The DNA of the CDR3 is TGTGCCAGGGCGGACTGCCGGAGGGGATTCGCTGAAGCTTTCTTT. Its translation is CARADCRRGFAEAFF. The V call is TRBV9, the J call TRBJ1-1; D is possibly TRBD1 (5 bases). This CDR3 is 15 amino acids long. With 8 bases removed from V and 6 bases from J, the gap between germline ends came to 23 bases. The germline V gene encodes CDR1 SGDLS and CDR2 YYNGEE.

The chain combines TRBV9 with TRBJ2-5; tentatively, D is TRBD1 (5 bases). CDR1 SGDLS and CDR2 YYNGEE come from the germline V gene. V was pared by 2 bases and J by 1 base, with 9 bases between. CDR3 length: 14 amino acids. This CDR3 reads CASSVDSTQETQYF. As DNA, the CDR3 is TGTGCCAGCAGCGTCGACAGTACCCAAGAGACCCAGTACTTC.

The V gene is TRBV3-1 (or the pseudogene TRBV3-2), the J gene TRBJ2-1; 7 bases are a match to TRBD2. The CDR3 loop spans 15 amino acids. V lost 4 bases, J lost 6 bases, and 9 bases stayed unmatched. Germline lookup yields CDR1 LGHDT and CDR2 YNNKEL (reference sequence). The CDR3 reads CASSLSWGGGNEQFF. As DNA, the CDR3 is TGTGCCAGCAGCCTCTCCTGGGGGGGAGGCAATGAGCAGTTCTTC.

The chain employs TRBV9 and TRBJ1-2; TRBD1 aligns across 8 bases. CDR3 size: 15 residues. V lost 3 bases to trimming and J lost 3 bases; unmatched junction nucleotides: 7. CDR1 and CDR2 (germline): SGDLS, YYNGEE. CDR3 loop: CASSARGGQDYGYTF. The CDR3 DNA sequence: TGTGCCAGCAGCGCTCGCGGGGGACAGGACTATGGCTACACCTTC.

This clone was observed a few times. V gene TRBV11-2 combines with J gene TRBJ2-2; TRBD1 aligns across 11 bases. Trimming removed 4 bases from V and 7 bases from J; junction bases left unmatched: 8. This CDR3 is built from 16 residues. Per the germline V gene, CDR1 is SGHAT and CDR2 is FQNNGV. CDR3 coding DNA: TGTGCCAGCAGCTCCTACGGGACAGGGGGAGGCGGGGAGCTGTTTTTT. Amino acids: CASSSYGTGGGGELFF.

V gene TRBV7-3 combines with J gene TRBJ2-7; TRBD2 matches 8 bases. The V gene end was trimmed by 5 bases and the J gene end by 5 bases; junction bases not matched to a gene: 11. Per the germline V gene, CDR1 is SGHTA and CDR2 is FQGTGA. The CDR3 is 15 amino acids. CDR3 loop: CASSDQGGGFDEQYF. The CDR3 DNA reads as TGTGCCAGCAGCGATCAAGGCGGGGGGTTCGACGAGCAGTACTTC.

The chain uses TRBV27 and TRBJ1-1, with TRBD1 as a possible D gene (5 bases). The V end lost 8 bases, the J end lost 0 bases, and 10 bases lay between the germline ends. The germline gives CDR1 MNHEY, CDR2 SMNVEV (reference sequence). There are 13 residues in the CDR3. The CDR3 DNA reads as TGTGCCAGCGCGAACAGGCTGAACACTGAAGCTTTCTTT. It encodes CASANRLNTEAFF.

This chain connects TRBV4-2 to TRBJ2-3, with D unclear. Germline V gene data show CDR1 as LGHNA and CDR2 as YNFKEQ. Between the trimmed V and J ends, which lost 0 bases and 1 base, there was a span of 8 bases. The CDR3 spans 15 residues. For the CDR3, the DNA is TGTGCCAGCAGCCAAGAGCTGGGCGGCACAGATACGCAGTATTTT. It specifies CASSQELGGTDTQYF.

The J gene is TRBJ2-3, the V gene TRBV5-1; 9 positions agree with TRBD1. V shed 4 bases, J shed 4 bases, and the junction held 7 bases outside the gene matches. CDR1 SGHRS and CDR2 YFSETQ come from the germline V gene. The CDR3 has 15 amino acids. CDR3 nucleotides: TGCGCCAGCAGCCTCGGGACAGGGCGGTCAGATACGCAGTATTTT. This translates into CASSLGTGRSDTQYF.

The chain joins TRBV5-4 to TRBJ1-6, with D maybe TRBD1 (5 bases). V was pared by 3 bases and J by 9 bases, with 16 bases between. Germline CDR1 is SGHNT and CDR2 is YYREEE (reference sequence). This CDR3 contains 15 residues. The CDR3 region is CASSSRAGRLSPLHF. CDR3 nucleotides: TGTGCCAGCAGCTCCCGGGCAGGGCGGCTTTCACCCCTCCACTTT.

V is TRBV5-4 and J is TRBJ1-2, with D unclear. The CDR3 is 14 residues long. Trimming removed 0 bases from V and 3 bases from J, with 9 bases in between. Per germline, CDR1 SGHNT and CDR2 YYREEE (reference sequence). For the CDR3, the DNA is TGTGCCAGCAGCTTGGACGGCGGGGACTATGGCTACACCTTC. Protein: CASSLDGGDYGYTF.

The rearrangement uses TRBV5-6 and TRBJ1-6; D remains ambiguous. The germline CDR1 and CDR2 sequences are SGHDT and YYEEEE. Trimming pared 0 bases from V and 7 bases from J, leaving 17 bases between. The CDR3 is 17 residues long. This CDR3 reads CASSLGIGQRQNSPLHF. The CDR3 region has the DNA TGTGCCAGCAGCTTGGGAATAGGGCAGCGGCAGAATTCACCCCTCCACTTT.